This TCR beta chain was obtained from a study of shared clonotypes between healthy human individuals. Study-wide points: Non-shared clonotypes displayed generation probabilities falling below those of clonotypes present in all four donors.

Free of recent acute infections or vaccinations, the donors were healthy HIV-negative adults. Several immunoSEQ plates received, in even portions, the genomic DNA of each subset. TCRdb's copy holds only in-frame clones and misses some; the assay was immunoSEQ multiplex PCR. The data show around 690,000 clones, 90% seen once. Germline V gene lookup returns CDR1 SGDLS and CDR2 YYNGEE. V gave up 0 bases and J gave up 6 bases, with 12 bases separating them. This CDR3 region has 14 residues. With regard to this clone: The antigen remains undetermined.

Sequenced input: memory CD8+ T cells from PBMCs. As for subset: CD45RO+ cells pooled with CCR7-negative TemRA cells. The genes are TRBV9 and TRBJ1-1, with a possible D match to TRBD1 (6 bases). This sequence originates from a man aged 18-30 years in good health. Some clones in this sample may be carry-over from other donors' samples. As DNA, the CDR3 is TGTGCCAGCAGCGTAGTAACAGGGAGAGCTGAAGCTTTCTTT. This codes for CASSVVTGRAEAFF. Combining the CDR3 with reference TRBV9 and TRBJ1-1 gives the whole variable domain DSGVTQTPKHLITATGQRVTLRCSPRSGDLSVYWYQQSLDQGLQFLIQYYNGEERAKGNILERFSAQQFPDLHSELNLSSLELGDSALYFCASSVVTGRAEAFFGQGTRLTVV.